The 16 T cell receptor beta chains below come from one sample, sequenced in a study of tumor-infiltrating lymphocytes in primary liver carcinoma. The study co-extracted DNA and RNA from 20-30 mg of unsorted bulk tissue. The authors made TCR beta cDNA from around 500 ng total RNA with a constant-region primer. Generation of the TCR beta libraries relied on three nested multiplex PCR rounds using slightly modified ARM-PCR. TRBV1-TRBV30 forward and Cbeta reverse primers drove the first two roughly 10-cycle rounds. TCRdb re-called the multiplex PCR reads with MiXCR, one entry per CDR3 protein. In the table there are 40,000 to 50,000 distinct CDR3 sequences, around 79% of which are singletons. The sequencing sample was made of liver tumor tissue from sampling region 3. This sample's subset: tumor region T3, left-lateral pole. The receptor source for this set is a man aged 40-49 years with primary liver carcinoma and hepatitis B virus infection.

The CDR3 is CSVEGVACRATDTQYF. The CDR3 nucleotides read TGCAGCGTTGAAGGGGTGGCTTGCAGGGCCACAGATACGCAGTATTTT. This chain links TRBV29-1 with TRBJ2-3; possible D gene TRBD1, 5 bases. Germline assignment: CDR1 SQVTM and CDR2 ANQGSEA. The CDR3 extends over 16 amino acids. V lost 1 base and J 2 bases, leaving 16 bases between the germline ends.

Ten or more counts support this clonotype. V gene TRBV19 combines with J gene TRBJ1-1, with D tentatively TRBD1 (6 bases). The CDR3 sequence is 16 residues long. Between the trimmed V and J ends, which lost 4 bases and 4 bases, there was a span of 19 bases. Germline CDR1 is LNHDA and CDR2 is SQIVND (reference sequence). The CDR3: CASSTLQGRGATEAFF. As DNA, the CDR3 is TGTGCCAGTAGTACTCTTCAGGGGAGAGGAGCCACTGAAGCTTTCTTT.

About this clonotype itself: Since the CDR3 does not end with the conserved phenylalanine or tryptophan, this likely comes from a read error. This chain connects TRBV11-2 to TRBJ2-3; TRBD2 aligns across 9 bases. Germline CDR1 and CDR2: SGHAT and FQNNGV. The CDR3 spans 16 residues. CDR3 in DNA: TGTGCCAGCAGCCCCCCGACTAGCGGCAGCAAAGATACGCAGTATAGT. Encoded protein: CASSPPTSGSKDTQYS.

This clonotype was seen once. Germline and junction disagree at one end, which may indicate a read error. The V call is TRBV11-2, the J call TRBJ2-7, with D unclear. The length of the CDR3 is 14 residues. Per germline, CDR1 SGHAT and CDR2 FQNNGV. CDR3 nucleotide sequence: TGTGCCAGCAGCTTAATTGACGCTGCTTACGGGCAGTACTTC. Translating gives CASSLIDAAYGQYF.

This clonotype was seen at least ten times. The chain couples TRBV12-3 or TRBV12-4 to TRBJ2-7; 13 bases agree with TRBD2. CDR3 size: 14 residues. Unmatched junction bases numbered 5, after V lost 6 bases and J lost 6 bases. Here the CDR3 reads CASRRLAGGREQYF. The CDR3 nucleotides read TGTGCCAGCAGGAGACTAGCGGGAGGCCGCGAGCAGTACTTC.

Points on this clonotype: A much larger clone differs from this one at a single base, so this may be a read error. The chain is built from TRBV6-1 and TRBJ2-7; 8 positions agree with TRBD2. V dropped 3 bases and J dropped 1; count of bases not matched to a gene: 8. The CDR3 is 16 amino acids. CDR1 and CDR2 from the germline V gene are MNHNS and SASEGT. The CDR3 reads CASSELGRGGSYEQYF. The CDR3 DNA is TGTGCCAGCAGTGAGTTGGGACGGGGGGGATCCTACGAGCAGTACTTC.

A single count supports this clonotype. One end of the junction varies from germline; a read error may be responsible. The chain joins TRBV6-6 to TRBJ1-4; 8 nucleotides match TRBD1. This CDR3 spans 17 amino acids. Germline CDR1 is MNHNY and CDR2 is SVGAGI (reference sequence). CDR3 sequence: CASGFGTGATTNEKLFF. CDR3 coding DNA: TGTGCCAGCGGTTTTGGGACAGGAGCGACAACTAACGAAAAACTGTTTTTT.

A remark on this clonotype: Lacking the conserved final phenylalanine or tryptophan, this CDR3 likely reflects a read error. The chain uses TRBV11-2 and TRBJ2-7, with 15 bases fitting TRBD2. The CDR3 has 18 amino acids. CDR1 is SGHAT and CDR2 is FQNNGV in the germline V gene. The CDR3 DNA follows: TGTGCCAGCTGCTTATCCTTTGGACTAGCGGGAGGGGGGTACGAGCAGTACATC. Protein: CASCLSFGLAGGGYEQYI.

With respect to this clonotype: Sequence at one end of the junction differs from germline and may be a read error. V gene TRBV4-2 combines with J gene TRBJ1-2, with 7 bases identical to TRBD1. The CDR3 length is 16 residues. Germline lookup yields CDR1 LGHNA and CDR2 YNFKEQ. CDR3 nucleotides: TGTGGCAGCAGCCAAGAAGGGCAGGGGGGCAACTATGACTACACCTTC. Translation gives CGSSQEGQGGNYDYTF.

The chain employs TRBV4-2 and TRBJ2-4, with D perhaps matching TRBD2 (6 bases). Per the germline V gene, CDR1 is LGHNA and CDR2 is YNFKEQ. CDR3 length equals 17 residues. The CDR3 DNA sequence: TGTGTCAACCAGCTCGGAGGGCCGAGGGAGGCCAAAAACATTCAGTACTTC. Residues: CVNQLGGPREAKNIQYF.

With respect to this clonotype: An end of the junction does not agree with germline; a read error may underlie this. V usage is TRBV12-3 or TRBV12-4 and J usage is TRBJ2-7, with D perhaps being TRBD1 or TRBD2 (5 bases each). The CDR3 covers 13 residues. The CDR3 DNA reads TGTGCCAGCAGACTGGGACGATCCTGCGAGCAGTACTTC. Protein product: CASRLGRSCEQYF.

Points on this clonotype: One end of the junction is discordant with germline, which a read error may explain. The rearrangement joins TRBV6-1 to TRBJ1-2, with D possibly being TRBD1 (6 bases). CDR3 length: 13 amino acids. Germline lookup yields CDR1 MNHNS and CDR2 SASEGT. Here the CDR3 reads CASSEVAPGGYTF. The DNA of the CDR3 is TGTGCCAGCAGTGAAGTGGCACCCGGGGGCTACACATTC.

Points on this clonotype: A read error may account for a junction end that differs from germline. The CDR3 loop is CTSSYSIGGYDEQYF. Written as DNA, the CDR3 is TGTACCAGCAGTTACTCGATAGGGGGCTATGACGAGCAGTATTTC. This rearrangement joins TRBV6-6 to TRBJ2-7, with TRBD1 matching over 7 bases. This CDR3 contains 15 residues. From germline, CDR1 is MNHNY and CDR2 SVGAGI (reference sequence).

This clonotype came up a few times. It may be a read error: a sequence one base away is much more abundant. The gene calls are TRBV5-5 and TRBJ2-7; D ambiguous. Germline CDR1 and CDR2: SGHKS and YYEKEE (reference sequence). V was pared by 3 bases and J by 1 base, with 8 bases between. The length of the CDR3 is 13 residues. This CDR3 is CASSSGPSYEQYF. CDR3 coding DNA: TGTGCCAGCAGCTCGGGTCCGTCCTACGAGCAGTACTTC.

As to this clonotype: This may arise from a read error, as a much more abundant clone is one base away. The V gene is TRBV30, the J gene TRBJ1-1; no firm D call. The CDR3 spans 13 residues. CDR1 is GTSNPN and CDR2 is SVGIG in the germline V gene (reference sequence). With 0 bases removed from V and 1 base from J, the gap between germline ends came to 6 bases. CDR3 amino acids: CAWSVLQNTEAFF. In DNA form, the CDR3 reads TGTGCCTGGAGTGTACTGCAGAACACTGAAGCTTTCTTT.

This clonotype was seen just once. The junction departs from germline at one end; a sequencing error may be responsible. The genes are TRBV11-2 and TRBJ1-4; D unclear. CDR3 length: 18 amino acids. Per germline, CDR1 SGHAT and CDR2 FQNNGV. The CDR3 sequence: CASSTDPRYGRSNEKLFF. CDR3 sequence (DNA): TGTGCCAGCAGCACCGACCCACGGTACGGGCGATCTAATGAAAAACTATTTTTT.